A selection of T cell receptor beta chains follows, all from one sample in a study of regulatory T cells in long-lasting Graves disease. TCRdb passed the multiplex PCR reads through MiXCR, listing each CDR3 protein once. The sample gives roughly 610,000 distinct CDR3 sequences, around 15% of which show up once; under 20% is in the top ten. These data also featured in a second study, about T cells in Graves' hyperthyroidism and ophthalmopathy.

This sample comprised peripheral blood mononuclear cells (PBMCs), obtained at new diagnosis, from a patient treated with antithyroid drugs. These receptors all come from a woman younger than 45 with Graves disease. Each CDR3 is given without its conserved first and last residue. A D gene is named only where the DNA matches it firmly. Clone size is not always given. Where it is, it says once, few, many or a class for expanded clones.

abundance	v_gene	d_gene	CDR3aa
few	TRBV10-1	TRBD2	ASRRGATDTQY
many	TRBV6-1	NA	ASSPQGVGETQY
NA	TRBV19	NA	ASSMEGDTEAF
NA	TRBV27	TRBD2	ASGEAHREAGDGYGKTQY
many	TRBV7-9	NA	ASSRSPGNEQF
few	TRBV25-1	NA	ASSTNPNYGYT
NA	TRBV30	TRBD2	AWSVPPGGITGELF
few	TRBV5-5	NA	ASSLEISVHQPQH
few	TRBV6-9	NA	ASSYSSVPTAHSGNTIY
NA	TRBV4-1	NA	ASSRRGAGEKLF
NA	TRBV7-9	TRBD1	ASSVAGQVGEKLF
NA	TRBV5-1	TRBD2	ASSSEPGTRFFHEQF
few	TRBV6-1	NA	ASSSKATQPQH
few	TRBV9	TRBD1	ASSVMGQMANTEAF
NA	TRBV9	NA	ASSVNDRPNTGGLF
NA	TRBV12-3/TRBV12-4	NA	ASTTPGPWGADTQY
many	TRBV20-1	TRBD2	SAPTSGPGELF
many	TRBV28	NA	ASSAVIGRAADYGYT
NA	TRBV6-2/TRBV6-3	NA	ASSSPGRRRSYNEQF
few	TRBV3-1	NA	ASSQERRQTEAF
few	TRBV7-2	NA	ASSVVRTTGTGELF
NA	TRBV20-1	TRBD2	SALAGVLNEQF
many	TRBV28	NA	ASSSTLRGDEQY
NA	TRBV18	NA	ASSPDSSSYNEQF
many	TRBV6-1	NA	ASSERGGPRNTEAF
many	TRBV20-1	TRBD2	SARGAGLGYEQY
many	TRBV29-1	TRBD1	SVVSRDRSTDTQY
NA	TRBV4-1	TRBD1	ASSQTGTGLTYGYT
many	TRBV28	TRBD2	ASRAGGPNEQF